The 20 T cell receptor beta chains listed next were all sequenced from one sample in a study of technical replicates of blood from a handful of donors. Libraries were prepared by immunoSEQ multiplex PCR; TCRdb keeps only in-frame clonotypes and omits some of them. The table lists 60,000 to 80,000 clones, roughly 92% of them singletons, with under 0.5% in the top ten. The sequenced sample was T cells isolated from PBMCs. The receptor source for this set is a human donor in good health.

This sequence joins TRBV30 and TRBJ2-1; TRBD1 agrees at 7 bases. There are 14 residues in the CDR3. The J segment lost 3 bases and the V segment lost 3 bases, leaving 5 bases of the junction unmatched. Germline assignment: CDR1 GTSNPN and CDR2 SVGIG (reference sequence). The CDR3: CAWRQGSLYNEQFF. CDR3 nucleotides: TGTGCCTGGAGACAGGGGAGCCTCTACAATGAGCAGTTCTTC.

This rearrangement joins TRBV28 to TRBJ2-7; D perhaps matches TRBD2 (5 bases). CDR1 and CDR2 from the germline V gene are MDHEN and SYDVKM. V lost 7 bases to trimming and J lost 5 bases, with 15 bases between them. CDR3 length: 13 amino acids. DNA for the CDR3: TGTGCCAGCACTTTTGCGGGCCGCCACGAGCAGTACTTC. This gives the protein CASTFAGRHEQYF.

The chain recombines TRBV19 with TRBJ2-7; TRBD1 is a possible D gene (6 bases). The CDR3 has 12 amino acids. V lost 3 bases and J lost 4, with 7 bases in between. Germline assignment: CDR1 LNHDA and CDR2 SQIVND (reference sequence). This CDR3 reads CASSIRGYEQYF. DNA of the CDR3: TGTGCCAGTAGTATCAGGGGTTACGAGCAGTACTTC.

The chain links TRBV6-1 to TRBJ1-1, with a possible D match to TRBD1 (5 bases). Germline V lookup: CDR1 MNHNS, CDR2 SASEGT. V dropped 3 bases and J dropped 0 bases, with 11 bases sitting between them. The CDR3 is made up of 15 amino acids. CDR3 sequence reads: CASSDLGEVNTEAFF. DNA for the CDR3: TGTGCCAGCAGTGACCTAGGGGAGGTGAACACTGAAGCTTTCTTT.

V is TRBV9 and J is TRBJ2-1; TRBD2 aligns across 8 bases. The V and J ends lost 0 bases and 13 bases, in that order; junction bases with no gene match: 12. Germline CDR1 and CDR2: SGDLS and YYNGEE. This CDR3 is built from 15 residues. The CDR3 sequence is CASSVVGNSAGGQFF. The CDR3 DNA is TGTGCCAGCAGCGTAGTAGGTAATTCGGCGGGAGGTCAGTTCTTC.

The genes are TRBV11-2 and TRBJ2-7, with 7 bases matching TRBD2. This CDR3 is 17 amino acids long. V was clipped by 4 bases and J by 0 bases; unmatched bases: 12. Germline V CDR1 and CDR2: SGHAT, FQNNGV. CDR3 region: CASSSSLGSGPSYEQYF. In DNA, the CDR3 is TGTGCCAGCAGCTCATCATTGGGTAGCGGGCCCTCCTACGAGCAGTACTTC. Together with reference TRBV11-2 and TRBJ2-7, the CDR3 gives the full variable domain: EAGVAQSPRYKIIEKRQSVAFWCNPISGHATLYWYQQILGQGPKLLIQFQNNGVVDDSQLPKDRFSAERLKGVDSTLKIQPAKLEDSAVYLCASSSSLGSGPSYEQYFGPGTRLTVT.

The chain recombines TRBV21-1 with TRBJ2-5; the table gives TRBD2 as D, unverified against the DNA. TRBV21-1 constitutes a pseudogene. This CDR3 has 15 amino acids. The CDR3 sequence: CASILTSGRTETQYF. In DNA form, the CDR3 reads TGTGCCAGCATACTAACTAGCGGGAGAACAGAGACCCAGTACTTC.

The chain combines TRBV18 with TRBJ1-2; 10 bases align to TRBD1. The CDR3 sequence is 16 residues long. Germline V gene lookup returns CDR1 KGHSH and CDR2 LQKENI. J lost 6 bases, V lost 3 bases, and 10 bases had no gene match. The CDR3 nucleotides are TGTGCCAGCTCACCCGCCTCCGGGACAGGGGTGGATGGCTACACCTTC. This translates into CASSPASGTGVDGYTF.

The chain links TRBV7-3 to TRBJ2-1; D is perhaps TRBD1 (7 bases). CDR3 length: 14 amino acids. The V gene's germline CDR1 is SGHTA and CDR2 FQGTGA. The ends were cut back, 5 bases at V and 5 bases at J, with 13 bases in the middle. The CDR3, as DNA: TGTGCCAGCAGCCCAGGGGGGTGGGACAATGAGCAGTTCTTC. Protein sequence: CASSPGGWDNEQFF.

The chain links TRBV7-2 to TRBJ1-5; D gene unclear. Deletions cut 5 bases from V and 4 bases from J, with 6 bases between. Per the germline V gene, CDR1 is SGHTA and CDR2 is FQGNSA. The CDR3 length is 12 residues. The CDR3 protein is CASSMSNQPQHF. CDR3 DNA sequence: TGTGCCAGCAGCATGTCTAATCAGCCCCAGCATTTT.

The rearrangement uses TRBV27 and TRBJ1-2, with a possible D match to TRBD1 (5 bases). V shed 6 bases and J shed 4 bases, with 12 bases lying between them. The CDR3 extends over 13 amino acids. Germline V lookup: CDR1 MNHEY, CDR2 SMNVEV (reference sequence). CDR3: CASRQTAFYGYTF. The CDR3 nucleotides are TGTGCCAGCAGACAGACAGCTTTCTATGGCTACACCTTC.

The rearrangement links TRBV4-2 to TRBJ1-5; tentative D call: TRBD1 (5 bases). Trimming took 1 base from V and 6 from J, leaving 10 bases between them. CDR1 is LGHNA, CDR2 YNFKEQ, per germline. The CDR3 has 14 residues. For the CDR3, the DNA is TGTGCCAGCAGCCAAGTGGTTCAGGGTCAGCCCCAGCATTTT. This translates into CASSQVVQGQPQHF.

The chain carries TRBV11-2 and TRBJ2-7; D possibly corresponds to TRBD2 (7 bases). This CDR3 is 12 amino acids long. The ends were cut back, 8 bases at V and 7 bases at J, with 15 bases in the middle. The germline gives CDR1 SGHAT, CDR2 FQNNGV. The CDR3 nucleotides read TGTGCCAGCCTTCTCGGGGGGCTTGAGCAGTACTTC. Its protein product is CASLLGGLEQYF.

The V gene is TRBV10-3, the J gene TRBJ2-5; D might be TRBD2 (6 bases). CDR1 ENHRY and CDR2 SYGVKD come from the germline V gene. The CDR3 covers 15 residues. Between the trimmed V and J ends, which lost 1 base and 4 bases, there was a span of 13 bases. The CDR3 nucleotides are TGTGCCATCAGTGAGTTGGCAGGGAGGACAGAGACCCAGTACTTC. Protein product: CAISELAGRTETQYF.

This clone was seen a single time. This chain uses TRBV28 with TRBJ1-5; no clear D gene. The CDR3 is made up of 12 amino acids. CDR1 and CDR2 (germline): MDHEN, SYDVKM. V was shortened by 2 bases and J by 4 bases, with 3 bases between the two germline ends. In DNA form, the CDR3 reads TGTGCCAGCAGTTTACGTAATCAGCCCCAGCATTTT. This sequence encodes CASSLRNQPQHF.

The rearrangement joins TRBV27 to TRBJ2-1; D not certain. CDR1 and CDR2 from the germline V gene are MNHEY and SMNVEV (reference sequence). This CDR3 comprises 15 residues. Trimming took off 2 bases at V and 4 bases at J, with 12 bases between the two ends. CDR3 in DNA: TGTGCCAGCAGTTTACAGGATCCTGTATACAATGAGCAGTTCTTC. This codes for CASSLQDPVYNEQFF.

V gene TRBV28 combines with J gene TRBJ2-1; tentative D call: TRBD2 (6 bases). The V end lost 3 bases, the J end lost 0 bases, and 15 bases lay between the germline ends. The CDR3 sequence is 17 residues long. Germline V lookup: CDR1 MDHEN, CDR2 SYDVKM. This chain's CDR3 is CASSFQIGGSSYNEQFF. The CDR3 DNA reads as TGTGCCAGCAGTTTTCAGATCGGGGGAAGCTCCTACAATGAGCAGTTCTTC.

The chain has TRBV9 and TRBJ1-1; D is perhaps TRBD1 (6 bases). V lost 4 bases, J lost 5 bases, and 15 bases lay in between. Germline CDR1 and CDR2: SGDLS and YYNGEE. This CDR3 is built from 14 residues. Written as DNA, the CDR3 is TGTGCCAGCAGCCCGGACAGAACCATAACTGAAGCTTTCTTT. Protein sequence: CASSPDRTITEAFF.

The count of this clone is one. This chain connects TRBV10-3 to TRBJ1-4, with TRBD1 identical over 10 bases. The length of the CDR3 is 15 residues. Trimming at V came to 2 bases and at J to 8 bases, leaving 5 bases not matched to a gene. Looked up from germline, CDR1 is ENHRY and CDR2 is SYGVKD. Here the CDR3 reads CAISEPGTGEEKLFF. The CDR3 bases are TGTGCCATCAGTGAGCCTGGGACAGGGGAGGAAAAACTGTTTTTT.

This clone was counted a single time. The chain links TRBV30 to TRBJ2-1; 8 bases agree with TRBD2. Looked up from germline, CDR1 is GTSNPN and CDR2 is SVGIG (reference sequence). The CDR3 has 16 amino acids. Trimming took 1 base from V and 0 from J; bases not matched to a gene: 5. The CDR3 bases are TGTGCCTGGAGTGGAAGAACTAGCGGCTCCTACAATGAGCAGTTCTTC. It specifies CAWSGRTSGSYNEQFF.